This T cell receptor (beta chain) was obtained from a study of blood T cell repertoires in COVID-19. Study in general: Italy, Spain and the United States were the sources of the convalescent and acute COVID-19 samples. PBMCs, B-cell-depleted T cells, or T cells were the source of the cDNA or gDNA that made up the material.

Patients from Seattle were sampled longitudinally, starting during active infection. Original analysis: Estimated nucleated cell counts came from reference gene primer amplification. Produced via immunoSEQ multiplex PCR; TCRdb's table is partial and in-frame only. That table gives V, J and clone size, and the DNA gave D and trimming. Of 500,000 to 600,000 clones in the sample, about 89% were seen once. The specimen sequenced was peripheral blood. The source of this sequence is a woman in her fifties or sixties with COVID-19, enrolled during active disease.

This CDR3 reads CASSSDMGGNGYTF. The CDR3 DNA reads as TGTGCCAGCAGCTCCGACATGGGGGGAAATGGCTACACCTTC. The genes are TRBV5-4 and TRBJ1-2; maybe TRBD1 (5 bases). Trimming removed 3 bases at V and 6 bases at J, with 15 bases between. The CDR3 consists of 14 residues. CDR1 and CDR2 (germline): SGHNT, YYREEE (reference sequence).